A single sample is the source of the 5 T cell receptor beta chains below, sequenced in a study of blood T cell repertoires in COVID-19. This table comes from immunoSEQ multiplex PCR, and its TCRdb copy is limited to in-frame clones, with some not included. The table lists about 500,000 clones, roughly 87% of them singletons. Sequenced sample: PBMCs or T cells enriched from blood (not recorded which). The source is a woman aged 18-30 years who had recovered from COVID-19.

The table lists this clone with a count of one. This sequence joins TRBV30 and TRBJ2-7; D is perhaps TRBD1 (6 bases). With 4 bases removed from V and 4 bases from J, the gap between germline ends came to 17 bases. The V gene's germline CDR1 is GTSNPN and CDR2 SVGIG (reference sequence). The CDR3 runs to 14 residues. The CDR3 DNA is TGTGCCTGGATCCCCACGGGACATTCTTACGAGCAGTACTTC. Encoded protein: CAWIPTGHSYEQYF.

This chain joins TRBV28 and TRBJ1-5; D might be TRBD1 (5 bases). Trimming removed 6 bases from V and 4 bases from J, with 10 bases in between. The CDR3 totals 13 residues. CDR1 MDHEN and CDR2 SYDVKM come from the germline V gene. CDR3 sequence reads: CASRTPGNQPQHF. DNA for the CDR3: TGTGCCAGCAGAACCCCAGGGAATCAGCCCCAGCATTTT. Based on the CDR3 plus reference TRBV28 and TRBJ1-5, the full variable domain is DVKVTQSSRYLVKRTGEKVFLECVQDMDHENMFWYRQDPGLGLRLIYFSYDVKMKEKGDIPEGYSVSREKKERFSLILESASTNQTSMYLCASRTPGNQPQHFGDGTRLSIL.

The CDR3 sequence is CATSSGQGREYF. Here the CDR3 DNA reads TGTGCCACCAGCAGCGGACAGGGAAGGGAGTATTTT. V gene TRBV15 combines with J gene TRBJ2-3; 8 nucleotides align to TRBD1. The CDR3 extends over 12 amino acids. CDR1 and CDR2 (germline): LNHNV, YYDKDF (reference sequence). With V trimmed by 3 bases and J by 13 bases, 6 bases remained unmatched.

The sample holds one count of this clone. The gene calls are TRBV28 and TRBJ2-7, with 7 bases identical to TRBD1. Germline V gives CDR1 MDHEN, CDR2 SYDVKM. CDR3 size: 13 residues. V was clipped by 5 bases and J by 6 bases; unmatched bases: 7. CDR3 bases: TGTGCCAGCAGTCTCGGGACAGTTTTCGAGCAGTACTTC. It encodes CASSLGTVFEQYF.

The J gene is TRBJ1-1, the V gene TRBV5-1; D might be TRBD1 (5 bases). V was shortened by 4 bases and J by 2 bases, with 9 bases between the two germline ends. Per germline, CDR1 SGHRS and CDR2 YFSETQ. The CDR3 consists of 13 residues. CDR3 coding DNA: TGCGCCAGCAGCCGGGACTTTAACACTGAAGCTTTCTTT. Encoded protein: CASSRDFNTEAFF.